One and the same sample provided the 25 T cell receptor beta chains below, sequenced in a study of T cells in Graves' hyperthyroidism and ophthalmopathy. Amplification of TCR beta CDR3 regions used RNA as the template. In the first-round RT-PCR of the TCR CDR3, the HTBI primer set was used. From the multiplex PCR reads, TCRdb called clonotypes with MiXCR, one entry per CDR3 protein. The sample holds over 650,000 distinct CDR3 sequences, over 15% seen once. Specimen: blood. The receptors here all came from a man between 18 and 35 years old with Graves' hyperthyroidism.

The chain joins TRBV19 to TRBJ2-3, with a tentative D call TRBD2 (5 bases). The V end was cut by 3 bases, the J end by 2 bases, with 12 bases between. This CDR3 has 15 amino acids. The germline CDR1 and CDR2 sequences are LNHDA and SQIVND (reference sequence). The CDR3 reads CASSIRAGNTDTQYF. As DNA, the CDR3 is TGTGCCAGTAGTATCCGCGCGGGTAACACAGATACGCAGTATTTT.

This clonotype was counted many times. This chain links TRBV5-1 with TRBJ1-1, with D hard to call. V was shortened by 0 bases and J by 3 bases, with 12 bases between the two germline ends. The V gene's germline CDR1 is SGHRS and CDR2 YFSETQ. The CDR3 sequence is 15 residues long. CDR3 sequence: CASSLESAQDTEAFF. The CDR3 bases are TGCGCCAGCAGCTTGGAATCAGCTCAGGACACTGAAGCTTTCTTT.

This chain connects TRBV6-1 to TRBJ1-5; the D gene is possibly TRBD1 (5 bases). Per germline, CDR1 MNHNS and CDR2 SASEGT. The CDR3 spans 14 residues. The V and J ends lost 2 bases and 2 bases respectively, with 7 bases between them. This CDR3 reads CASSEWDGNQPQHF. In DNA, the CDR3 is TGTGCCAGCAGTGAATGGGACGGCAATCAGCCCCAGCATTTT.

This clonotype was picked up a small number of times. The chain employs TRBV7-8 and TRBJ1-1; the D gene is possibly TRBD1 (5 bases). This CDR3 has 15 amino acids. Trimming removed 5 bases at V and 5 bases at J, with 18 bases between. Germline V gene sequence: CDR1 SGHVS, CDR2 FQNEAQ. CDR3 in amino acids: CASSQATRGITEAFF. The CDR3 nucleotides read TGTGCCAGCAGCCAAGCCACTCGGGGGATAACTGAAGCTTTCTTT.

In its sample, this clonotype was seen many times. This chain connects TRBV11-3 to TRBJ2-1, with TRBD2 identical over 7 bases. The V gene's germline CDR1 is SGHNT and CDR2 YENEEA. After removal of 6 bases from V and 4 bases from J, the junction contained 9 bases not matched to a gene. This CDR3 comprises 15 residues. CDR3 nucleotides: TGTGCCAGCAGATCATCGGGACTACTGTACAATGAGCAGTTCTTC. Amino acid sequence: CASRSSGLLYNEQFF.

This clonotype was counted a few times. V and J are TRBV6-1 and TRBJ2-2; D gene unclear. V lost 6 bases, J lost 4 bases, and 9 bases lay in between. The germline V gene has CDR1 MNHNS and CDR2 SASEGT. This CDR3 has 13 residues. CDR3 coding DNA: TGTGCCAGCAGAAACAAGGGCACCGGGGAGCTGTTTTTT. Translation: CASRNKGTGELFF.

As for this clonotype: The conserved final phenylalanine or tryptophan is absent from the CDR3, which likely points to a read error. The V and J genes are TRBV12-3 or TRBV12-4 and TRBJ2-7; D might be TRBD1 (6 bases). V lost 6 bases, J lost 4 bases, and 13 bases lay in between. The CDR3 has 13 residues. The CDR3 reads CASSPGTNYEQYL. The CDR3 region has the DNA TGTGCCAGCAGCCCCGGGACAAATTACGAGCAGTACCTC.

This clonotype was recorded only once. This chain links TRBV7-9 with TRBJ1-2; TRBD1 might be the D (6 bases). The V end lost 5 bases, the J end lost 5 bases, and 15 bases lay between the germline ends. Germline V gene sequence: CDR1 SEHNR, CDR2 FQNEAQ (reference sequence). CDR3 length: 14 residues. DNA for the CDR3: TGTGCCAGCAGCCTGACAGGACTCGATTATGGCTACACCTTC. Its protein is CASSLTGLDYGYTF. The whole variable domain, filled in from reference TRBV7-9 and TRBJ1-2, reads DTGVSQNPRHKITKRGQNVTFRCDPISEHNRLYWYRQTLGQGPEFLTYFQNEAQLEKSRLLSDRFSAERPKGSFSTLEIQRTEQGDSAMYLCASSLTGLDYGYTFGSGTRLTVV.

This chain connects TRBV7-9 to TRBJ2-7; D is possibly TRBD2 (5 bases). V lost 6 bases, J lost 3 bases, and 12 bases lay in between. In germline, CDR1 is SEHNR, CDR2 FQNEAQ (reference sequence). The CDR3 has 13 amino acids. The CDR3 sequence is CASSGSRVYEQYF. The CDR3 nucleotides read TGTGCCAGCAGTGGGAGTCGGGTCTACGAGCAGTACTTC.

This clonotype has a count of ten or more. This rearrangement joins TRBV12-3 or TRBV12-4 to TRBJ1-5; TRBD1 matches at 7 bases. The CDR3 consists of 17 residues. V lost 3 bases, J lost 3 bases, and 11 bases stayed unmatched. In DNA form, the CDR3 reads TGTGCCAGCAGTTTCGAGACAGGGAAAGGATACAATCAGCCCCAGCATTTT. This gives the protein CASSFETGKGYNQPQHF.

This clonotype was recorded a few times. The rearrangement joins TRBV6-2 or TRBV6-3 to TRBJ2-4; D possibly corresponds to TRBD1 (5 bases). This CDR3 is 17 amino acids long. V was clipped by 0 bases and J by 0 bases, with 12 bases between them. The germline CDR1 and CDR2 sequences are MNHEY and SVGEGT. The CDR3 sequence is CASSYSPGHQAKNIQYF. The CDR3 nucleotides are TGTGCCAGCAGTTACTCCCCCGGACACCAAGCCAAAAACATTCAGTACTTC.

This clonotype has at least ten counts. This chain connects TRBV27 to TRBJ1-5; possible D gene TRBD1, 6 bases. Germline V gives CDR1 MNHEY, CDR2 SMNVEV (reference sequence). This CDR3 has 16 residues. V was shortened by 6 bases and J by 5 bases, with 20 bases between the two germline ends. CDR3 amino acids: CASSPLRDTLYQPQHF. The CDR3 region has the DNA TGTGCCAGCAGCCCCCTCCGGGACACTCTTTATCAGCCCCAGCATTTT.

This sequence joins TRBV9 and TRBJ2-1, with D possibly TRBD2 on 7 matching bases. Germline CDR1 SGDLS, CDR2 YYNGEE. Trimming shortened V by 4 bases and J by 12 bases, and 14 bases separated the two germline ends. The CDR3 spans 12 residues. CDR3 sequence: CASSSRGGRQFF. The CDR3 DNA reads as TGTGCCAGCAGCTCGAGGGGGGGGAGGCAGTTCTTC.

The CDR3, as DNA: TGCAGTGCTAGGTACAGGGAAGCCAAAAACATTCAGTACTTC. It specifies CSARYREAKNIQYF. The chain joins TRBV20-1 to TRBJ2-4, with D possibly being TRBD1 (6 bases). Germline V gene lookup returns CDR1 DFQATT and CDR2 SNEGSKA (reference sequence). V lost 3 bases and J 0 bases, leaving 9 bases between the germline ends. This CDR3 has 14 residues.

This clonotype was found a few times. The rearrangement uses TRBV12-3 or TRBV12-4 and TRBJ2-6; D is perhaps TRBD1 (6 bases). CDR3 length: 16 residues. V lost 2 bases to trimming and J lost 4 bases, with 12 bases between them. The CDR3 DNA reads as TGTGCCAGCAGTTTAACAGGGTATTCAGGGGCCAACGTCCTGACTTTC. Amino acids: CASSLTGYSGANVLTF.

This clonotype has only a few counts. The rearrangement uses TRBV20-1 and TRBJ2-5; 7 nucleotides agree with TRBD2. Germline V gene sequence: CDR1 DFQATT, CDR2 SNEGSKA (reference sequence). The CDR3 loop spans 14 amino acids. Germline trimming cut 3 bases from V and 1 base from J; bases unmatched to any gene: 5. The CDR3 nucleotides read TGCAGTGCTAGTCGGGAGGCGGGCCAAGAGACCCAGTACTTC. Translating gives CSASREAGQETQYF.

The table lists this clonotype with many counts. The J gene is TRBJ2-3, the V gene TRBV27; TRBD1 or TRBD2 may be the D gene (6 bases each). Germline V gene lookup returns CDR1 MNHEY and CDR2 SMNVEV (reference sequence). Trimming cost V 4 bases and J 0 bases, with 11 bases left between them. The CDR3 is made up of 15 amino acids. The CDR3 is CASSSWGASTDTQYF. CDR3 DNA: TGTGCCAGCAGTTCCTGGGGGGCTAGCACAGATACGCAGTATTTT.

In this sample, this clonotype turned up a few times. The CDR3 region has the DNA TGTGCCAGCAGCTTAGGTCAAGGGTATCAGGTTCAAGAGACCCAGTACTTC. Amino acid sequence: CASSLGQGYQVQETQYF. The gene calls are TRBV7-9 and TRBJ2-5, with D uncertain. V lost 1 base and J lost 2, with 17 bases in between. CDR3 length: 17 residues. CDR1 is SEHNR, CDR2 FQNEAQ, per germline (reference sequence).

The rearrangement links TRBV7-2 to TRBJ2-7; D is ambiguous. In germline, CDR1 is SGHTA, CDR2 FQGNSA. The CDR3 runs 13 residues. The germline V and J ends were trimmed by 5 bases and 5 bases, with 13 bases remaining between them. The CDR3 here is CASSAYPKHEQYF. CDR3 nucleotides: TGTGCCAGCAGCGCCTACCCTAAGCACGAGCAGTACTTC. Filled out from reference TRBV7-2 and TRBJ2-7, the complete variable domain reads GAGVSQSPSNKVTEKGKDVELRCDPISGHTALYWYRQSLGQGLEFLIYFQGNSAPDKSGLPSDRFSAERTGGSVSTLTIQRTQQEDSAVYLCASSAYPKHEQYFGPGTRLTVT.

Details on this clonotype: A much larger clonotype is one base distant, so this may be a read error. In nucleotides, the CDR3 is TGTGCCAGCAGTCCCGCCCCCTTAGACACAGATACGCAGTATTTT. This translates into CASSPAPLDTDTQYF. This sequence joins TRBV28 and TRBJ2-3; the D is unclear. This CDR3 has 15 amino acids. V was cut by 5 bases and J by 2 bases, with 14 bases left in between. CDR1 is MDHEN and CDR2 is SYDVKM in the germline V gene. The full variable domain, rest sourced from reference TRBV28 and TRBJ2-3, is DVKVTQSSRYLVKRTGEKVFLECVQDMDHENMFWYRQDPGLGLRLIYFSYDVKMKEKGDIPEGYSVSREKKERFSLILESASTNQTSMYLCASSPAPLDTDTQYFGPGTRLTVL.

This clonotype was picked up many times. J is TRBJ2-2 and V is TRBV2; D gene uncertain. V was pared by 1 base and J by 4 bases, with 7 bases between. There are 14 residues in the CDR3. Germline values: CDR1 SNHLY, CDR2 FYNNEI. The CDR3 sequence is CASSEERVTGELFF. In DNA form, the CDR3 reads TGTGCCAGCAGTGAAGAAAGGGTCACCGGGGAGCTGTTTTTT.

This clonotype was seen at least ten times. The chain couples TRBV7-2 to TRBJ2-3, with 9 bases lining up with TRBD2. Germline V lookup: CDR1 SGHTA, CDR2 FQGNSA. Trimming took 5 bases from V and 2 from J; bases not matched to a gene: 11. There are 17 residues in the CDR3. CDR3 loop: CASSAGGLAGITDTQYF. The CDR3 DNA reads as TGTGCCAGCAGCGCAGGGGGGCTAGCGGGGATCACAGATACGCAGTATTTT.

This clonotype was counted ten times or more. The chain uses TRBV2 and TRBJ1-3; D remains ambiguous. The CDR3 extends over 14 amino acids. Trimming pared 1 base from V and 5 bases from J, leaving 9 bases between. Germline V gene sequence: CDR1 SNHLY, CDR2 FYNNEI. CDR3 sequence: CASSEVTERNTIYF. The CDR3 DNA reads TGTGCCAGCAGTGAAGTTACAGAAAGAAACACCATATATTTT.

This clonotype was seen ten or more times. The CDR3 loop reads CASSSRPQGEQYF. The CDR3 coding sequence is TGTGCCAGCAGCTCGAGACCTCAAGGCGAGCAGTACTTC. V usage is TRBV7-8 and J usage is TRBJ2-7; D not certain. CDR1 is SGHVS and CDR2 is FQNEAQ in the germline V gene. This CDR3 region has 13 residues. Trimming left V 4 bases short and J 6 bases short, with 13 bases between.

This clonotype has a count of ten or more. This rearrangement joins TRBV7-9 to TRBJ2-2; D unresolved. V was shortened by 1 base and J by 3 bases, with 6 bases between the two germline ends. The germline V gene has CDR1 SEHNR and CDR2 FQNEAQ (reference sequence). The CDR3 is made up of 14 amino acids. The CDR3 DNA reads TGTGCCAGCAGCTTAGAGGGTTACACCGGGGAGCTGTTTTTT. Translating it yields CASSLEGYTGELFF.